The 12 T cell receptor beta chains in this list originate from one sample, sequenced in a study of control samples from healthy donors and cancer patients (dated by TCRdb to about 2020). Library preparation employed the immunoSEQ multiplex PCR assay. The immuneACCESS repertoire file appears here via TCRdb, limited to in-frame rearrangements. These files lack a portion of the clones; in checked studies, under half of the deficit traces to unresolved V genes, and the cause of the others is not known. This sample has 130,000 or so clones in its table, and 85% to 95% of those were observed once. The ten largest clonotypes hold around 13% of the sample. Sequenced: blood. These receptors originate from a man aged 40-50 years in good health.

V gene TRBV7-9 combines with J gene TRBJ2-5, with 11 bases matching TRBD2. CDR3 length: 15 amino acids. Germline CDR1 is SEHNR and CDR2 is FQNEAQ (reference sequence). Trimming took 5 bases from V and 4 from J; bases not matched to a gene: 6. The DNA for the CDR3 is TGTGCCAGCAGCCCCTTAGCGGGGGGGGGAGAGACCCAGTACTTC. Translated: CASSPLAGGGETQYF.

The gene calls are TRBV28 and TRBJ1-1; D gene uncertain. V was cut by 6 bases and J by 1 base, with 21 bases left in between. The CDR3 extends over 17 amino acids. Germline CDR1 and CDR2: MDHEN and SYDVKM. This chain's CDR3 is CASSTPPGVLGNTEAFF. In DNA form, the CDR3 reads TGTGCCAGCAGCACGCCGCCAGGTGTATTGGGGAACACTGAAGCTTTCTTT.

The chain carries TRBV5-1 and TRBJ2-3; D is undetermined. Germline CDR1 and CDR2: SGHRS and YFSETQ. Trimming took off 0 bases at V and 1 base at J, with 9 bases between the two ends. This CDR3 is 15 amino acids long. CDR3 in amino acids: CASSLGVLGTDTQYF. The CDR3 nucleotides read TGCGCCAGCAGCTTGGGCGTGCTAGGCACAGATACGCAGTATTTT.

The genes are TRBV6-4 and TRBJ1-2, with D perhaps matching TRBD1 (5 bases). The CDR3 is made up of 14 amino acids. In germline, CDR1 is MRHNA, CDR2 SNTAGT. V was clipped by 2 bases and J by 5 bases, with 12 bases between them. The CDR3 spells CASSDNGQPYGYTF. CDR3 nucleotides: TGTGCCAGCAGTGACAATGGACAACCTTATGGCTACACCTTC.

The V gene is TRBV4-3, the J gene TRBJ1-1; D call uncertain. Trimming removed 0 bases at V and 2 bases at J, with 10 bases between. Germline loops: CDR1 LGHNA, CDR2 YSLEER. The CDR3 covers 15 residues. CDR3 nucleotides: TGCGCCAGCAGCCAAGATTGGTGGGGAAACACTGAAGCTTTCTTT. It specifies CASSQDWWGNTEAFF.

The chain uses TRBV10-3 and TRBJ1-6; weak D call: TRBD1 (5 bases). Looked up from germline, CDR1 is ENHRY and CDR2 is SYGVKD. V shed 1 base and J shed 10 bases, with 17 bases lying between them. The CDR3 is made up of 16 amino acids. CDR3 amino acids: CAISEFGGPQTSPLHF. CDR3 coding DNA: TGTGCCATCAGTGAGTTTGGGGGACCTCAAACGTCACCCCTCCACTTT.

The chain uses TRBV21-1 and TRBJ2-7; the table's D call, TRBD1, was not checked against the DNA. TRBV21-1 is noted as a pseudogene. The length of the CDR3 is 16 residues. The CDR3 DNA is TGTGCCAGCAGCCCATTTCCGGTAGGGGGCAGGTACGAGCAGTACTTC. Protein sequence: CASSPFPVGGRYEQYF.

This clone has a count of ten or more. V and J are TRBV7-8 and TRBJ2-7; unclear D gene. The CDR3 length is 13 residues. V was pared by 1 base and J by 4 bases, with 8 bases between. Germline V gene lookup returns CDR1 SGHVS and CDR2 FQNEAQ. The CDR3 DNA reads TGTGCCAGCAGCTTAGGGGTTACTTACGAGCAGTACTTC. Its protein is CASSLGVTYEQYF. Full variable domain (rest looked up from reference TRBV7-8 and TRBJ2-7): GAGVSQSPRYKVAKRGQDVALRCDPISGHVSLFWYQQALGQGPEFLTYFQNEAQLDKSGLPSDRFFAERPEGSVSTLKIQRTQQEDSAVYLCASSLGVTYEQYFGPGTRLTVT.

The chain recombines TRBV6-1 with TRBJ2-7; 8 nucleotides agree with TRBD1. This CDR3 spans 15 amino acids. With V trimmed by 2 bases and J by 7 bases, 10 bases remained unmatched. Germline CDR1 is MNHNS and CDR2 is SASEGT. In DNA, the CDR3 is TGTGCCAGCAGTGAAACGGGGCAGGGGGCGCGGGAGCAGTACTTC. It is translated as CASSETGQGAREQYF.

This clone showed up just a few times. The chain combines TRBV24-1 with TRBJ1-1, with D possibly matching TRBD1 (5 bases). Between the trimmed V and J ends, which lost 12 bases and 4 bases, there was a span of 20 bases. Germline V CDR1 and CDR2: KGHDR, SFDVKD. The CDR3 loop spans 14 amino acids. The CDR3 sequence: CASRGGGTGTEAFF. The CDR3 nucleotides read TGTGCCTCCCGCGGGGGGGGGACCGGCACTGAAGCTTTCTTT.

The genes are TRBV6-2 or TRBV6-3 and TRBJ2-5; the D is unclear. The CDR3 length is 13 residues. In germline, CDR1 is MNHEY, CDR2 SVGEGT. V was shortened by 2 bases and J by 5 bases, with 9 bases between the two germline ends. Here the CDR3 DNA reads TGTGCCAGCAGTTACCTTGACGGGGAGACCCAGTACTTC. This encodes CASSYLDGETQYF.

The chain joins TRBV6-2 or TRBV6-3 to TRBJ2-1; the D is unclear. CDR3 size: 12 residues. Trimming stripped 5 bases from V and 6 bases from J, with 8 bases between. Germline CDR1 is MNHEY and CDR2 is SVGEGT. This CDR3 reads CASSDRRNEQFF. In nucleotides, the CDR3 is TGTGCCAGCAGTGACCGGCGCAATGAGCAGTTCTTC.